Listed below are T cell receptor beta chains from one sample, sequenced in a study of metastatic and nonmetastatic thyroid tumors. TCRdb ran MiXCR on the PCR reads. The data show 40,000 or so clones, with around 20% seen just once and around 18% held by the top ten. Sequencing input: blood. The source of these receptors is a female donor with papillary thyroid cancer or a benign thyroid nodule (not recorded which). Some clones in this sample may be carry-over from other donors' samples. Each CDR3 is given with its conserved first and last residue. D genes are given only for firm matches. Expanded clones get a size class; other rows say once, few or many, or leave the size out.

j_gene | d_gene | abundance | v_gene | CDR3nt | CDR3aa
TRBJ2-2 | . | . | TRBV6-1 | TGTGCCAGCAGTTCGGAGATGGGAACCGGGGAGCTGTTTTTT | CASSSEMGTGELFF
TRBJ2-3 | . | many | TRBV3-1 | TGTGCCAGCAGCCAAGTGTTGGGAATTTACGTTACAGATACGCAGTATTTT | CASSQVLGIYVTDTQYF
TRBJ1-1 | TRBD1 | many | TRBV3-1 | TGTGCCAGCAGCGAAACCGGGACAGGGACGAACACTGAAGCTTTCTTT | CASSETGTGTNTEAFF
TRBJ2-2 | TRBD2 | many | TRBV4-1 | TGCGCCAGCTCCGGGACTAGCCTCACCGGGGAGCTGTTTTTT | CASSGTSLTGELFF
TRBJ1-6 | TRBD1 | few | TRBV6-1 | TGTGTCAGCAGTGTGACTTCCGGGACAGTGGTTTCACCCCTCCACTTT | CVSSVTSGTVVSPLHF
TRBJ2-3 | . | . | TRBV6-2/TRBV6-3 | TGTGCCAGCAGCCCCCAGGGGGGTACGCAGTATTTT | CASSPQGGTQYF
TRBJ2-2 | TRBD2 | . | TRBV6-2/TRBV6-3 | TGTGCCAGCAGTTACGGGGGGGTAACCGGGGATCTGTTTTTT | CASSYGGVTGDLFF
TRBJ2-5 | . | many | TRBV18 | TGTGCCAGCTCAAGACCAGGAAATCAAGAGACCCAGTACTTC | CASSRPGNQETQYF
TRBJ2-1 | TRBD1 | many | TRBV5-1 | TGCGCCAGCACACCGACAGGGGGCAGTTTAAATGAGCAGTTCTTC | CASTPTGGSLNEQFF
TRBJ2-7 | TRBD2 | many | TRBV7-9 | TGTGCCAGCAGCTTTATAGCGGGAGCACCCCACGAGCAGTACTTC | CASSFIAGAPHEQYF
TRBJ2-3 | TRBD2 | many | TRBV20-1 | TGCAGTGCTAGCTGGACTAGCGGGAGGACCACAGATACGCAGTATTTT | CSASWTSGRTTDTQYF
TRBJ2-1 | TRBD2 | . | TRBV11-2 | TGTGCCAGCAGCTCTCTAGCGGGAGGTTTGCATGAGCAGTTCTTC | CASSSLAGGLHEQFF
TRBJ1-2 | . | . | TRBV4-3 | TGCGCCAGCAGCCAAGAAGCGCGGAGGACTAAATATGGCTACACCTTC | CASSQEARRTKYGYTF
TRBJ2-2 | . | many | TRBV12-5 | TGTGCTAGTGGTTTGTCCCTAGCCCGGGACATCGGGGAGCTGTTTTTT | CASGLSLARDIGELFF
TRBJ2-3 | TRBD2 | many | TRBV20-1 | TGCAGTGTTGCGGGACTAGCGGGAGGGGATACGCAGTATTTT | CSVAGLAGGDTQYF
TRBJ2-7 | TRBD1 | few | TRBV19 | TGTGCCAGTAGTATAACCCGGACAGGGGGCTACGAGCAGTACTTC | CASSITRTGGYEQYF
TRBJ2-1 | TRBD2 | once | TRBV11-2 | TGTGCCAGCAGCTCCATGCGGGAGAGCTCCTACAATGATCAGTTCTTC | CASSSMRESSYNDQFF
TRBJ1-1 | . | . | TRBV6-1 | TGTGCCAGCATCCCGGTCTTGAACACTGAAGCTTTCTTT | CASIPVLNTEAFF
TRBJ2-1 | . | many | TRBV7-3 | TGTGCCAGCAGCTTAGGTGGAGGGTTTTTAAATGAGCAGTTCTTC | CASSLGGGFLNEQFF
TRBJ2-1 | . | few | TRBV10-1 | TGCGCCAGCAGCCCCGGTTCCTACAATGAGCAGTTCTTC | CASSPGSYNEQFF
TRBJ2-5 | TRBD1 | many | TRBV7-8 | TGTGCCAGCAGCACCTTCGACAGGGGGCTAGGGGAGACCCAGTACTTC | CASSTFDRGLGETQYF
TRBJ1-5 | TRBD1 | . | TRBV5-1 | TGCGCCAGCAGCTGGACAGGGGGTTCGGGTCAGCCCCAGCATTTT | CASSWTGGSGQPQHF
TRBJ2-7 | TRBD2 | many | TRBV20-1 | TGCAGTGCTCACCACGCGGGGGAGTACGAGCAGTACTTC | CSAHHAGEYEQYF
TRBJ2-2 | TRBD1 | . | TRBV28 | TGTGCCACCCTCGACAGGGTAGGGAACACCGGGGAGCTGTTTTTT | CATLDRVGNTGELFF
TRBJ1-6 | . | many | TRBV6-1 | TGTGCCAGCAGTGGGGGTCAGAGGGGTAATTCACCCCTCCACTTT | CASSGGQRGNSPLHF
TRBJ1-1 | . | once | TRBV5-6 | TGTGCCAGCAGCTCATTATACGAAGCTTTCTTT | CASSSLYEAFF
TRBJ2-7 | . | . | TRBV7-2 | TGTGCCAGCATCTCGTCGCCCTGGGGGGTTGACGAGCAGTACTTC | CASISSPWGVDEQYF
TRBJ2-3 | . | many | TRBV7-2 | TGTGCCAGCAGCAACACAGATACGCAGTATTTT | CASSNTDTQYF
TRBJ2-1 | . | . | TRBV20-1 | TGCAGTGCTAGAGACCCTCTGGGAGCGGCAAAAGACAATGAGCAGTTCTTC | CSARDPLGAAKDNEQFF
TRBJ2-7 | TRBD2 | medium-sized | TRBV27 | TGTGCCAGCAGTTCGCTAGCGGGAGGGCCCGGGGGCTACGAGCAGTACTTC | CASSSLAGGPGGYEQYF
TRBJ1-2 | TRBD1 | . | TRBV7-8 | TGTGCCAGCAGCTTAGCGCCCGGACAGGGGGTCTATGGCTACACCTTC | CASSLAPGQGVYGYTF
TRBJ2-5 | . | many | TRBV7-2 | TGTGCCAGCAGCCCCATTGGCGGGGGCGAGACCCAGTACTTC | CASSPIGGGETQYF
TRBJ2-1 | TRBD2 | many | TRBV2 | TGTGCCAGCAGAGGGCCTAGCGGACATGGCGATGAGCAGTTCTTC | CASRGPSGHGDEQFF
TRBJ1-6 | . | . | TRBV11-2 | TGTGCCAGCAGTCAGGGCCCGGGGCAGAGTAATTCACCCCTCCACTTT | CASSQGPGQSNSPLHF
TRBJ2-2 | . | many | TRBV15 | TGTGCCACCAGCAGAGATCGGGAAAGGGGAACCGGGGAGCTGTTTTTT | CATSRDRERGTGELFF
TRBJ2-1 | . | many | TRBV15 | TGTGCCACCAGCAGAGGGGGGTCGGGTACGGATGAGCAGTTCTTC | CATSRGGSGTDEQFF
TRBJ2-1 | TRBD1 | few | TRBV2 | TGTGCCACCAAAGGGACAGAGGGGGATGAGCAGTTCTTC | CATKGTEGDEQFF
TRBJ1-2 | . | many | TRBV20-1 | TGCAGTGCAGTCCGGGACATCTATGGCTACACCTTC | CSAVRDIYGYTF
TRBJ1-2 | . | . | TRBV5-1 | TGCGCCAGCGGCTCCGGGACAAGCACTAACTATGGCTACACCTTC | CASGSGTSTNYGYTF
TRBJ1-6 | . | few | TRBV6-2/TRBV6-3 | TGTGTCTGCAGTGTGACTTCCGGGACATGGGGTTCACCCCTCCACTTT | CVCSVTSGTWGSPLHF
TRBJ1-1 | . | many | TRBV2 | TGTGCCAGCAGTTATGAAGCTTTCTTT | CASSYEAFF
TRBJ1-2 | TRBD1 | many | TRBV13 | TGTGCCAGCACCTCGTCATTTAAGGGACAGGGGGCTCTTGACTATGGCTACACCTTC | CASTSSFKGQGALDYGYTF
TRBJ1-2 | TRBD1 | . | TRBV11-1 | TGTGCCATCAGCCGACAGGTACAGGGGGCGTTCTATCGCTACACCTTC | CAISRQVQGAFYRYTF
TRBJ2-5 | . | few | TRBV6-5 | TGTGCCAGCAGTTACGGACCGGGAGGGACAGGAGAGACCCAGTACTTC | CASSYGPGGTGETQYF
TRBJ1-4 | TRBD1 | many | TRBV28 | TGTGCCAGCAGTCTCGGACAGGGGGCGGGAACTAATGAAAAACTGTTTTTT | CASSLGQGAGTNEKLFF
TRBJ2-7 | TRBD1 | many | TRBV5-1 | TGCGCCAGCAGCGGGGGTTGGGACAGGGACATCTACGAGCAGTACTTC | CASSGGWDRDIYEQYF
TRBJ1-1 | . | many | TRBV20-1 | TGCAGTGCTAGAGCTGGACAGATGAACACTGAAGCTTTCTTT | CSARAGQMNTEAFF
TRBJ2-7 | . | . | TRBV6-1 | TGTGCCAGCAGTCCCGCTGACTTACCCTACGAGCAGTACTTC | CASSPADLPYEQYF
TRBJ2-2 | . | . | TRBV13 | TGTGCCAGCAGCCTAAGGGGGGAGCTGTTTTTT | CASSLRGELFF
TRBJ2-1 | . | many | TRBV6-1 | TGTGCCAGCAGTCCTGCCAGAGACAATGAGCAGTTCTTC | CASSPARDNEQFF
TRBJ2-5 | . | few | TRBV15 | TGTGCCACCAGCAGAGAGGGGCGCGAAGAGACCCAGTACTTC | CATSREGREETQYF
TRBJ2-5 | TRBD1 | . | TRBV5-1 | TGCGCCAGCAGCGCGGGACAGGGGGCGACGGAGACCCAGTACTTC | CASSAGQGATETQYF